This TCR beta chain stems from a study of T cells in localized non-small cell lung cancer. This clone was counted only a few times. Assay: immunoSEQ multiplex PCR; the TCRdb copy retains only in-frame clones and omits some. The repertoire holds thousands of clones, with around a third as singletons. Trimming at V came to 3 bases and at J to 7 bases, leaving 4 bases not matched to a gene. The V gene's germline CDR1 is SGHNT and CDR2 YENEEA. The CDR3 has 14 amino acids. The source of this sequence is an older male donor with stage III lung adenocarcinoma. The genes are TRBV11-3 and TRBJ2-1, with TRBD1 identical over 9 bases. The sequences come from lung tumor tissue, collected before any cancer treatment. CDR3 sequence reads: CASSLDRGSNEQFF. DNA of the CDR3: TGTGCCAGCAGCTTGGACAGGGGCTCAAATGAGCAGTTCTTC.